This T cell receptor beta chain was identified during a study of quantifying T cell responses using KT2 cells (dated by TCRdb to 2015 to 2018). With respect to the entire study: RNA was DNase-treated and reverse transcribed with TCR alpha and beta constant-region primers, mostly using SuperScript III. Under optimum conditions, the T4 ligation step was estimated to exceed 8% efficiency. PCR2 was performed as a SYBR Green qPCR and was stopped at a predetermined fluorescence threshold so that over-amplification was avoided.

Known numbers of KT2, a T cell clone whose TCR had been sequenced previously, were spiked into unfractionated PBMC to test the sensitivity and accuracy of the pipeline. A range of KT2-to-PBMC ratios was set up by mixing KT2 cells into a fixed number of PBMC. Trimmed from V: 4 bases; trimmed from J: 0 bases; junction bases lacking a gene match: 3. Per the germline V gene, SGHTA is the CDR1 and FQGTGA is the CDR2. Its CDR3 holds 17 amino acids, cysteine through phenylalanine. Only the CDR3 part of the read is kept: 51 bases, read in frame from the first base. This clonotype was counted many times. It has no known antigen specificity. Base quality data are lacking; no much larger clone is found one base away. The library was produced with UMI-ligation and nested PCR. Using T4 RNA ligase 1, a single-stranded oligonucleotide bearing the Illumina SP2 sequence plus a UMI was ligated onto the 3' end of the cDNA. PCR1 consisted of 4 to 5 cycles (98 degrees C 15 s, 69 degrees C 30 s, 72 degrees C 40 s), and for the beta primer an equimolar mix of RC1.1 and RC1.2 was used to cover TRBC1 and TRBC2. Starting at PCR2, the TCR alpha and beta chains were handled separately, and sample indices and Illumina adaptors were added. The UMI was composed of 12 random nucleotides, arranged as two hexamers separated by a spacer, and was positioned after an 8-base spacer. The libraries were sequenced on an Illumina MiSeq using v2 2x251 paired-end chemistry, usually with 12 to 13 samples in each run. To boost diversity, each sequencing library was supplemented with PhiX DNA at roughly 4.5-7.5%. On the authors' methods: bcl2fastq converted raw reads to FASTQ, and Demultiplexor demultiplexed the reads by dual indices. Decombinator assigned V and J genes by tag matching, allowing a single base-pair mismatch. Collapsinator used UMIs to correct both sequencing errors and frequency errors arising from PCR heterogeneity. Decombinator identifiers were converted to nucleotide sequence by CDR3Translator, the sequences were translated to amino acids, and CDR3 was extracted using C- and N-terminal motifs. A cluster of KT2 sequences that shared one unique molecular identifier was counted as a single distinct KT2 TCR. The raw public data were reprocessed by TCRdb itself: fastp quality trimming at Q25, MiXCR clonotype calling, in-frame beta chains only. A single entry per CDR3 protein holds the most common genes and DNA from its merged rows. Here the V and J calls rest on TCRdb's processing, not on the authors' analysis. Here the sample has tens of thousands of distinct CDR3 sequences; 7.3% occur a single time. Approximately 14% of the sample lies in the top ten.

What the work shows at the level of the full study, not this receptor alone: The study did not include a side-by-side comparison of this pipeline with other TCR sequencing techniques. KT2 sequences were still detected at the lowest spike-in tested, roughly one KT2 cell per 100,000 PBMC. Detection of KT2 sequences showed saturation at very high KT2 spike-in numbers. Over several orders of magnitude, the number of KT2 alpha and beta sequences rose linearly with the number of KT2 cells put in.

The sample taken for sequencing was PBMCs spiked with cells of the T cell clone KT2. The chain employs TRBV7-3 and TRBJ2-6; 10 bases in the middle match TRBD1. The TCR comes from a human donor. At the DNA level, the sequence is TGTGCCAGCAGCTCGGGACAGGGGTACTCTGGGGCCAACGTCCTGACTTTC. This is translated as CASSSGQGYSGANVLTF.